The TCR beta chain under discussion was sequenced for a study of response to subunit inactivated influenza vaccine. This clonotype was observed a few times. Its antigen is unidentified. Each CDR3 protein is one row after TCRdb ran MiXCR on the RT-PCR reads. The sample yields a few hundred thousand distinct CDR3 sequences, about 14% seen once. Study-level findings and limits: It was suggested by the authors that few new T cells are recruited by each seasonal influenza vaccination.

This TCR was sampled from a man aged 50 to 59 who received an inactivated influenza vaccine. Here the sequenced sample was PBMCs from blood, taken about 13 days after vaccination.

The chain's CDR3 is CSASLAGSEQYF. In DNA form, the CDR3 reads TGCAGTGCTAGTCTGGCAGGAAGCGAGCAGTACTTC. The chain is built from TRBV20-1 and TRBJ2-7, with D unclear. From germline, CDR1 is DFQATT and CDR2 SNEGSKA (reference sequence). The V and J ends lost 3 bases and 6 bases respectively, with 12 bases between them. The CDR3 loop spans 12 amino acids.